These 22 T cell receptor beta chains originate from one sample sequenced in a study of immune cell composition in non-small cell lung cancer. Profiled with immunoSEQ multiplex PCR; TCRdb holds only in-frame clones, not every one. The data show thousands of clones, with around two thirds seen just once and around 10% held by the top ten. Normal lung was sampled as far from the tumour as possible, at least 3 cm. Sample: non-adjacent lung tissue. These receptors came from a human donor with non-small cell lung cancer.

CDR3 bases: TGTGCCAGCAGCTTACGGACTAGCGCAACCTACGAGCAGTACTTC. Translating it yields CASSLRTSATYEQYF. The chain uses TRBV7-2 and TRBJ2-7, with 9 bases matching TRBD2. The germline V gene encodes CDR1 SGHTA and CDR2 FQGNSA. CDR3 size: 15 residues. V lost 2 bases and J lost 2; bases outside the gene matches: 4.

The chain uses TRBV18 and TRBJ2-7; 12 bases are a match to TRBD2. Germline CDR1 reads KGHSH; CDR2 reads LQKENI. V gave up 6 bases and J gave up 4 bases; unmatched junction bases: 4. CDR3 length: 14 amino acids. This chain's CDR3 is CASSGLAGTYEQYF. CDR3 bases: TGTGCCAGCTCCGGACTAGCGGGGACATACGAGCAGTACTTC. Together with reference TRBV18 and TRBJ2-7, the CDR3 gives the full variable domain: NAGVMQNPRHLVRRRGQEARLRCSPMKGHSHVYWYRQLPEEGLKFMVYLQKENIIDESGMPKERFSAEFPKEGPSILRIQQVVRGDSAAYFCASSGLAGTYEQYFGPGTRLTVT.

V and J are TRBV18 and TRBJ2-1; 9 bases map to TRBD1. CDR1 and CDR2 (germline): KGHSH, LQKENI. This CDR3 comprises 14 residues. Unmatched junction bases numbered 4, after V lost 2 bases and J lost 8 bases. The CDR3 loop reads CASSPRDRVHEQFF. For the CDR3, the DNA is TGTGCCAGCTCACCAAGGGACAGGGTTCATGAGCAGTTCTTC.

The chain employs TRBV27 and TRBJ2-1; 10 positions match TRBD1. V dropped 2 bases and J dropped 0; count of bases not matched to a gene: 10. Germline CDR1 and CDR2: MNHEY and SMNVEV (reference sequence). CDR3 length: 19 amino acids. The CDR3 DNA sequence: TGTGCCAGCAGTTTAACCGGGACAGGGGCTAGGAGCTCCTACAATGAGCAGTTCTTC. Translating gives CASSLTGTGARSSYNEQFF.

In DNA, the CDR3 is TGTGCCAGCAGTCGCGACAGCCCCTATGGCTACACCTTC. Its protein is CASSRDSPYGYTF. The chain recombines TRBV14 with TRBJ1-2; D is possibly TRBD1 (5 bases). With 6 bases removed from V and 4 bases from J, the gap between germline ends came to 12 bases. Germline CDR1 reads SGHDN; CDR2 reads FVKESK. The CDR3 spans 13 residues.

This clone ranks as medium-sized (0.01 to 0.1%). J is TRBJ1-2 and V is TRBV7-2, with D unresolved. In germline, CDR1 is SGHTA, CDR2 FQGNSA. CDR3 length: 15 amino acids. The V end lost 3 bases, the J end lost 3 bases, and 14 bases lay between the germline ends. As DNA, the CDR3 is TGTGCCAGCAGCTTGCCGGGCGGGGTAGACTATGGCTACACCTTC. It is translated as CASSLPGGVDYGYTF.

The genes are TRBV6-5 and TRBJ2-7, with D possibly TRBD1 on 5 matching bases. The ends were cut back, 5 bases at V and 5 bases at J, with 10 bases in the middle. The CDR3 is 12 residues long. Germline CDR1 is MNHEY and CDR2 is SVGAGI. The CDR3 loop is CASSNRKNEQYF. As DNA, the CDR3 is TGTGCCAGCAGTAACAGGAAAAACGAGCAGTACTTC.

CDR3 DNA sequence: TGTGCCAGCAGCGGACTAGCGGGAGGGTCGACTGAGCAGTTCTTC. Its protein product is CASSGLAGGSTEQFF. This chain links TRBV9 with TRBJ2-1; 14 bases fit TRBD2. The V gene end was trimmed by 3 bases and the J gene end by 9 bases; junction bases not matched to a gene: 5. The CDR3 is 15 residues long. The germline V gene encodes CDR1 SGDLS and CDR2 YYNGEE. Full variable domain (missing parts from reference TRBV9 and TRBJ2-1): DSGVTQTPKHLITATGQRVTLRCSPRSGDLSVYWYQQSLDQGLQFLIQYYNGEERAKGNILERFSAQQFPDLHSELNLSSLELGDSALYFCASSGLAGGSTEQFFGPGTRLTVL.

This clone was observed a few times. The chain recombines TRBV9 with TRBJ1-1, with D possibly matching TRBD1 (6 bases). V dropped 4 bases and J dropped 3 bases, with 10 bases sitting between them. Germline CDR1 and CDR2: SGDLS and YYNGEE. The CDR3 loop spans 13 amino acids. CDR3 bases: TGTGCCAGCAGCCCCCCAGGGGACACTGAAGCTTTCTTT. Amino acid sequence: CASSPPGDTEAFF.

V and J are TRBV28 and TRBJ2-5; D possibly corresponds to TRBD2 (6 bases). Between the trimmed V and J ends, which lost 2 bases and 1 base, there was a span of 8 bases. CDR1 and CDR2 from the germline V gene are MDHEN and SYDVKM. The CDR3 is made up of 14 amino acids. The chain's CDR3 is CASSLGDSQETQYF. CDR3 sequence (DNA): TGTGCCAGCAGTTTAGGGGACTCCCAAGAGACCCAGTACTTC. Full variable domain (missing parts from reference TRBV28 and TRBJ2-5): DVKVTQSSRYLVKRTGEKVFLECVQDMDHENMFWYRQDPGLGLRLIYFSYDVKMKEKGDIPEGYSVSREKKERFSLILESASTNQTSMYLCASSLGDSQETQYFGPGTRLLVL.

This clone was seen a handful of times. The chain carries TRBV6-1 and TRBJ1-6; a possible D gene is TRBD1 (6 bases). In germline, CDR1 is MNHNS, CDR2 SASEGT. The CDR3 runs to 13 residues. The CDR3, as DNA: TGTGCTTTGGGGGCCGGATATAATTCACCCCTCCACTTT. The encoded protein is CALGAGYNSPLHF.

The chain combines TRBV7-9 with TRBJ2-5; D remains ambiguous. This CDR3 has 12 amino acids. V lost 5 bases and J 2 bases, leaving 6 bases between the germline ends. Germline CDR1 and CDR2: SEHNR and FQNEAQ (reference sequence). CDR3 loop: CASSQVQETQYF. CDR3 bases: TGTGCCAGCAGCCAGGTGCAAGAGACCCAGTACTTC. Drawing the rest from reference TRBV7-9 and TRBJ2-5, the complete variable domain is DTGVSQNPRHKITKRGQNVTFRCDPISEHNRLYWYRQTLGQGPEFLTYFQNEAQLEKSRLLSDRFSAERPKGSFSTLEIQRTEQGDSAMYLCASSQVQETQYFGPGTRLLVL.

This chain uses TRBV19 with TRBJ1-1; tentatively, D is TRBD1 (5 bases). The CDR3 loop spans 14 amino acids. Per germline, CDR1 LNHDA and CDR2 SQIVND (reference sequence). V dropped 1 base and J dropped 2 bases, with 8 bases sitting between them. The CDR3 loop is CASSIGWTNTEAFF. CDR3 bases: TGTGCCAGTAGTATAGGTTGGACAAACACTGAAGCTTTCTTT. The variable domain in full, completed from reference TRBV19 and TRBJ1-1, reads DGGITQSPKYLFRKEGQNVTLSCEQNLNHDAMYWYRQDPGQGLRLIYYSQIVNDFQKGDIAEGYSVSREKKESFPLTVTSAQKNPTAFYLCASSIGWTNTEAFFGQGTRLTVV.

By share of the sample, this clone is medium-sized (0.01 to 0.1%). The chain combines TRBV29-1 with TRBJ1-2; the D is unclear. The V gene lost 7 bases and the J gene lost 4 bases, with 13 bases spanning the gap. Germline values: CDR1 SQVTM, CDR2 ANQGSEA. The CDR3 is 12 amino acids. This chain's CDR3 is CSAKVGSYGYTF. As DNA, the CDR3 is TGCAGCGCCAAAGTCGGGTCCTATGGCTACACCTTC. Full variable domain (rest looked up from reference TRBV29-1 and TRBJ1-2): SAVISQKPSRDICQRGTSLTIQCQVDSQVTMMFWYRQQPGQSLTLIATANQGSEATYESGFVIDKFPISRPNLTFSTLTVSNMSPEDSSIYLCSAKVGSYGYTFGSGTRLTVV.

The rearrangement joins TRBV5-1 to TRBJ2-5; 8 bases fit TRBD2. CDR3 length: 18 amino acids. V trimming: 0 bases; J trimming: 4 bases; junction bases outside the gene matches: 14. Germline V gene data show CDR1 as SGHRS and CDR2 as YFSETQ. The CDR3 bases are TGCGCCAGCAGCTTGGAACCCCCGAACCGGGGGGGCCGAGAGACCCAGTACTTC. It yields the protein CASSLEPPNRGGRETQYF.

This chain links TRBV5-5 with TRBJ1-5; TRBD1 might be the D (6 bases). CDR1 and CDR2 (germline): SGHKS, YYEKEE (reference sequence). V shed 0 bases and J shed 0 bases, with 10 bases lying between them. This CDR3 comprises 16 residues. The CDR3 sequence is CASSLGTASSNQPQHF. The CDR3 bases are TGTGCCAGCAGCTTGGGGACAGCATCTAGCAATCAGCCCCAGCATTTT.

This clone counts as medium-sized. The chain joins TRBV7-2 to TRBJ1-1, with 9 bases aligning to TRBD1. Germline-derived CDR1 and CDR2 are SGHTA and FQGNSA. V lost 6 bases, J lost 2 bases, and 4 bases stayed unmatched. The CDR3 is 14 residues long. The CDR3 protein is CASSWTGENTEAFF. CDR3 sequence (DNA): TGTGCCAGCAGTTGGACAGGGGAAAACACTGAAGCTTTCTTT.

The chain is built from TRBV15 and TRBJ2-3; 10 positions match TRBD2. The trim removed 0 bases at V and 7 bases at J, leaving 10 bases unmatched. The CDR3 contains 17 residues. Per germline, CDR1 LNHNV and CDR2 YYDKDF (reference sequence). The CDR3 DNA follows: TGTGCCACCAGCAGAGATTACGGGACTAGCGACTCGAATACGCAGTATTTT. It encodes CATSRDYGTSDSNTQYF. Full variable domain (rest looked up from reference TRBV15 and TRBJ2-3): DAMVIQNPRYQVTQFGKPVTLSCSQTLNHNVMYWYQQKSSQAPKLLFHYYDKDFNNEADTPDNFQSRRPNTSFCFLDIRSPGLGDTAMYLCATSRDYGTSDSNTQYFGPGTRLTVL.

A word on this clone: Other DNA sequences in this sample translate to the same CDR3. This chain links TRBV29-1 with TRBJ2-3, with TRBD1 matching 8 bases. Germline V gives CDR1 SQVTM, CDR2 ANQGSEA. The CDR3 is made up of 12 amino acids. V lost 6 bases to trimming and J lost 6 bases; unmatched junction nucleotides: 5. DNA for the CDR3: TGCAGCGTCGGACAGGGCGGGGATACGCAGTATTTT. It encodes CSVGQGGDTQYF.

The chain has TRBV4-2 and TRBJ1-1; 7 bases are shared with TRBD1. The CDR3 spans 15 residues. The V gene's germline CDR1 is LGHNA and CDR2 YNFKEQ. V dropped 1 base and J dropped 5; count of bases not matched to a gene: 7. In DNA, the CDR3 is TGTGCCAGCAGCCAAGGAGGGAAGGGGGCAACTGAAGCTTTCTTT. This codes for CASSQGGKGATEAFF.

The J gene is TRBJ2-7, the V gene TRBV18; D perhaps matches TRBD1 (5 bases). Germline CDR1 is KGHSH and CDR2 is LQKENI. Trimming left V 1 base short and J 0 bases short, with 10 bases between. The CDR3 is 15 amino acids. CDR3 nucleotides: TGTGCCAGCTCACCACAGTCAGGGCACTCCTACGAGCAGTACTTC. Its protein product is CASSPQSGHSYEQYF.

The rearrangement uses TRBV6-1 and TRBJ1-3; D gene uncertain. The V gene's germline CDR1 is MNHNS and CDR2 SASEGT. V gave up 2 bases and J gave up 1 base, with 9 bases separating them. CDR3 size: 15 residues. CDR3 sequence reads: CASSERWRSGNTIYF. For the CDR3, the DNA is TGTGCCAGCAGTGAAAGGTGGAGATCTGGAAACACCATATATTTT.